The entry that follows covers one TCR beta chain sequence. TCRdb's table, derived via immunoSEQ multiplex PCR, lists solely in-frame clones and lacks some. Of under 95,000 clones listed, around nine tenths are singletons. From germline, CDR1 is SGHNT and CDR2 YYREEE (reference sequence). The CDR3 is 13 residues long. The V gene lost 10 bases and the J gene lost 0 bases, with 10 bases spanning the gap. These data originate in a study of T cell changes during pregnancy in multiple sclerosis. The chain joins TRBV5-4 to TRBJ1-4, with unresolved D. The source of this sequence is a female donor with multiple sclerosis, enrolled in a pregnancy study. This sample comprised peripheral blood, obtained in the second trimester of pregnancy. DNA for the CDR3: TGTGCCTCCCGGAGCGCAACTAATGAAAAACTGTTTTTT. Translated, it gives CASRSATNEKLFF.